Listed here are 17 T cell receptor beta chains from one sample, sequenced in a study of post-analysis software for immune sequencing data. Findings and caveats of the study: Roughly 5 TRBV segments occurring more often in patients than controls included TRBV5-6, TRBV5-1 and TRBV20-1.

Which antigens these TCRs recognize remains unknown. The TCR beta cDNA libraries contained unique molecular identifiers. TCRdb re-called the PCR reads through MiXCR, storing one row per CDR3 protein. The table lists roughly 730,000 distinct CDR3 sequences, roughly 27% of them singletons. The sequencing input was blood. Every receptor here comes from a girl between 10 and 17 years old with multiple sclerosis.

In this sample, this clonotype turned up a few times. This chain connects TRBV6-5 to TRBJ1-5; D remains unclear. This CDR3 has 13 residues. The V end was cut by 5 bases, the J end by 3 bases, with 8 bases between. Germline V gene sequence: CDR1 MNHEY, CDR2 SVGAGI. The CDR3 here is CASSRQLNQPQHF. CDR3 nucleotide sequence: TGTGCCAGCAGTCGGCAGCTCAATCAGCCCCAGCATTTT.

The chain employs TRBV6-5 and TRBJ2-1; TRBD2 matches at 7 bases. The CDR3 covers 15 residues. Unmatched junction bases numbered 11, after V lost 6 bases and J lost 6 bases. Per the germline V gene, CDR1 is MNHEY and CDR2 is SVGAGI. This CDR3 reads CASRTRAGFGNEQFF. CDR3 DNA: TGTGCCAGCAGGACACGAGCGGGATTTGGCAATGAGCAGTTCTTC.

CDR3 loop: CASSPTGKFGETQYF. DNA for the CDR3: TGCGCCAGCAGCCCCACAGGGAAGTTTGGGGAGACCCAGTACTTC. The rearrangement uses TRBV5-1 and TRBJ2-5, with D tentatively TRBD1 (6 bases). V lost 4 bases and J 5 bases, leaving 18 bases between the germline ends. CDR3 size: 15 residues. Germline V lookup: CDR1 SGHRS, CDR2 YFSETQ.

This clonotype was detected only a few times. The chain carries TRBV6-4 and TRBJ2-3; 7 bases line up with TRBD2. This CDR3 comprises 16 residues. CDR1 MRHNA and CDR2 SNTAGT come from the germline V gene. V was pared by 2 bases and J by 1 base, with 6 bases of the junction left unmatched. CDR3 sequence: CASSDNAGAGTDTQYF. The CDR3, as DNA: TGTGCCAGCAGTGACAACGCGGGAGCGGGCACAGATACGCAGTATTTT.

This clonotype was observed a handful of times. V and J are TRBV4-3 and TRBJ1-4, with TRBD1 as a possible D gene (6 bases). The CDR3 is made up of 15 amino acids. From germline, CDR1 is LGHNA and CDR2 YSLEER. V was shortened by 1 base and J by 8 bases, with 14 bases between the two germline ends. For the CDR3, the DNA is TGCGCCAGCAGCCAAGGTCCAGGGGCATACGAAAAACTGTTTTTT. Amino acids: CASSQGPGAYEKLFF.

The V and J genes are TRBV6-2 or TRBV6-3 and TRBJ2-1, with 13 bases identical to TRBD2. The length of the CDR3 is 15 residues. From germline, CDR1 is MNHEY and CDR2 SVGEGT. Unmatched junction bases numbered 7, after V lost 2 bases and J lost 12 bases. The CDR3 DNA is TGTGCCAGCAGTTACAAGGGACTAGCGGGGTTTGGGCAGTTCTTC. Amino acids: CASSYKGLAGFGQFF.

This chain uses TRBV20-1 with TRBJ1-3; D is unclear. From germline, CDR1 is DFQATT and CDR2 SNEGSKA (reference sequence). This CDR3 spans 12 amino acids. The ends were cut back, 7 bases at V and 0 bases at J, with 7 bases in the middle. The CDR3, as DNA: TGCAGTGTGGAGAGCTCTGGAAACACCATATATTTT. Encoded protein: CSVESSGNTIYF.

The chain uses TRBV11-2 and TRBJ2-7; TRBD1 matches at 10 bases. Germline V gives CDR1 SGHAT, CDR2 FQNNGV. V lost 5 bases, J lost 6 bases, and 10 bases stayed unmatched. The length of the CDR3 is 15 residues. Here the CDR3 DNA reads TGTGCCAGCAGCGGACGGGACAGGGGACCTGGCGAGCAGTACTTC. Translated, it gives CASSGRDRGPGEQYF.

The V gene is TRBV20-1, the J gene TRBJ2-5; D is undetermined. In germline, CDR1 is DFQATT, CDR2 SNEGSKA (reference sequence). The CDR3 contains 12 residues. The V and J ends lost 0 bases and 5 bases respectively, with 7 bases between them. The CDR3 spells CSARDPRETQYF. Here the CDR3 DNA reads TGCAGTGCTAGAGATCCTAGGGAGACCCAGTACTTC.

The CDR3 DNA is TGTGCCAGCCGCCCCGGGACAGGGATAAATGAGCAGTTCTTC. This gives the protein CASRPGTGINEQFF. This rearrangement joins TRBV12-3 or TRBV12-4 to TRBJ2-1; 9 bases agree with TRBD1. CDR3 length equals 14 residues. J was trimmed by 7 bases and V by 8 bases; bases with no gene match: 9.

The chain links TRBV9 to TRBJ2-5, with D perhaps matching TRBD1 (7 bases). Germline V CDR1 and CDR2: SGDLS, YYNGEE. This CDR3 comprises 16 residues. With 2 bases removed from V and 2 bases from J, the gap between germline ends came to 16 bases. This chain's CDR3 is CASSVRRGPPQETQYF. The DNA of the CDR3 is TGTGCCAGCAGCGTTAGGAGGGGGCCCCCTCAAGAGACCCAGTACTTC. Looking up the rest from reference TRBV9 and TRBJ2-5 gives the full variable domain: DSGVTQTPKHLITATGQRVTLRCSPRSGDLSVYWYQQSLDQGLQFLIQYYNGEERAKGNILERFSAQQFPDLHSELNLSSLELGDSALYFCASSVRRGPPQETQYFGPGTRLLVL.

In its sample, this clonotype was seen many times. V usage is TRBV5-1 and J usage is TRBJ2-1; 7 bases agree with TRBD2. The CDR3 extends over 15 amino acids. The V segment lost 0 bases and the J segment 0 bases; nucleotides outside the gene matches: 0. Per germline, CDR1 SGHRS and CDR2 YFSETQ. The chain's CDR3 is CASSLGGSSYNEQFF. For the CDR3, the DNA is TGCGCCAGCAGCTTGGGCGGGAGCTCCTACAATGAGCAGTTCTTC.

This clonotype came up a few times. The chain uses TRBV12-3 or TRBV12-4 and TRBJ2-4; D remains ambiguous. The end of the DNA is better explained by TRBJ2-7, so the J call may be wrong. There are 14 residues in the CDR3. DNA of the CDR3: TGTGCCAGCAGTTTATATGGTAGAACCTACGAGCAGTACTTC. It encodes CASSLYGRTYEQYF.

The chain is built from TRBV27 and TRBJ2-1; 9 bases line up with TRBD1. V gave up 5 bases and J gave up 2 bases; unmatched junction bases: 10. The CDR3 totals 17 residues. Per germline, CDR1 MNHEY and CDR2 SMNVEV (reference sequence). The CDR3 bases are TGTGCCAGCAGTCTGATATCGACAGGGGGACCCTACAATGAGCAGTTCTTC. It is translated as CASSLISTGGPYNEQFF.

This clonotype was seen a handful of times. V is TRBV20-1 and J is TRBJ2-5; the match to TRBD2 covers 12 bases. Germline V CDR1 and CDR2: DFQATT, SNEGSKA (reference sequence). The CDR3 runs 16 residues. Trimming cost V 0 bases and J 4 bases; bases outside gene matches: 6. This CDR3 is CSARDLASGRVETQYF. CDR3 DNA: TGCAGTGCTAGAGATTTGGCTAGCGGGAGGGTAGAGACCCAGTACTTC.

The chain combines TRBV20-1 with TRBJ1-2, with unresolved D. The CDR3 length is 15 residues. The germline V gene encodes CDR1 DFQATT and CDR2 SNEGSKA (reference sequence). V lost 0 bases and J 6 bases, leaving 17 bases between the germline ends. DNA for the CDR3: TGCAGTGCTAGAGATCCAGCACCCCCCGGCGATGGCTACACCTTC. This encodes CSARDPAPPGDGYTF.

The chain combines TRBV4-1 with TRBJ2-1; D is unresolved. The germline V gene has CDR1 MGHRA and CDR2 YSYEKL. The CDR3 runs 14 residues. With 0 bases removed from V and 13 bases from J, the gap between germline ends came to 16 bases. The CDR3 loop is CASSQEGKVETQFF. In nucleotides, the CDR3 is TGCGCCAGCAGCCAAGAGGGAAAGGTGGAGACCCAGTTCTTC.